This T cell receptor beta chain was recovered during a study of T cells after yellow fever vaccination. Notes on the study in general: Some clonotypes were seen in both the CD4 and the CD8 compartments. These made up a small share and likely arose from convergent recombination.

TCRdb re-analysed the 5' RACE reads in MiXCR, keeping a single row per CDR3 protein. Of a few hundred thousand distinct CDR3 sequences detected, 7% to 10% appear once; the ten largest clones hold under 20%. This clonotype has just one count. Its antigen is unidentified. A single base separates this from a much larger clone, so it may be a read error. Germline CDR1 is SGHDT and CDR2 is YYEEEE. There are 15 residues in the CDR3. V lost 1 base to trimming and J lost 3 bases, with 13 bases between them. The sequencing here drew on PBMCs, taken more than 40 days after the first yellow fever vaccination. This rearrangement joins TRBV5-6 to TRBJ2-5, with a possible D match to TRBD2 (7 bases). This clonotype originated in a young man who received the YFV17D yellow fever vaccine. Here the CDR3 DNA reads TGTGCCAGCAGCTTGAGCGGGACAACGAAAGAGACCCAGTACTTC. This gives the protein CASSLSGTTKETQYF.